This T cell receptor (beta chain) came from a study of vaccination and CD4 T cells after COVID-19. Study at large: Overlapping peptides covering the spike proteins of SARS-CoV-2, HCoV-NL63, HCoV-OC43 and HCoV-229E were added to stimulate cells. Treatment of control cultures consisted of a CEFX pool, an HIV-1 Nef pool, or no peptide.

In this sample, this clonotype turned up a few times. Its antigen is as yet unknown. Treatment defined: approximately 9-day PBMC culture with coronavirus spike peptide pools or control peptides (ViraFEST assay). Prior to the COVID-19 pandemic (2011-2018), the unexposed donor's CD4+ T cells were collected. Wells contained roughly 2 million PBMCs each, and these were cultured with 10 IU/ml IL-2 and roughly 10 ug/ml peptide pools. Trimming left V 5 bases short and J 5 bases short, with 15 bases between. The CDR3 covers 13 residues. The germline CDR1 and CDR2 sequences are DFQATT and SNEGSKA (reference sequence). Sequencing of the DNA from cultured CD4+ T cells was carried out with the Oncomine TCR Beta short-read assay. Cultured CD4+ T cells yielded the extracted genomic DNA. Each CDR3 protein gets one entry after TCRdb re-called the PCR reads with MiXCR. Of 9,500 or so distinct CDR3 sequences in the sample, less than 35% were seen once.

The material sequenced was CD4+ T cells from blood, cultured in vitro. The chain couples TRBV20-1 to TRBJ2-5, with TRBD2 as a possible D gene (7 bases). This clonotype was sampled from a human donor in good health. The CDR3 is CSAGGGLGETQYF. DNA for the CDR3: TGCAGTGCTGGGGGGGGGCTCGGGGAGACCCAGTACTTC.